The entry below gives a single T cell receptor beta chain sequence along with its context. This clonotype was seen many times. It lacks a known antigen. It has no much larger one-base neighbor in the sample; base qualities were not kept. Graves' hyperthyroidism was defined as stable when no progression to ophthalmopathy occurred over 18 months of follow-up. Hyperthyroidism patients were newly diagnosed, with disease duration under 2 months, and aged 18 to 65 years. Exclusion was applied to patients with uncontrolled infections, other autoimmune diseases, pregnancy or lactation. Diagnoses were established on the basis of clinical symptoms, serum thyroxine and TRAb, thyroid ultrasound, and orbital computed tomography. PBMCs were separated from 7.5 to 10 ml of fresh peripheral blood using Ficoll-Paque density gradient centrifugation. Total RNA was extracted with Trizol reagent, and quality was checked on an Agilent 2100 Bioanalyzer.

These data are taken from a study of T cells in Graves' hyperthyroidism and ophthalmopathy (dated by TCRdb to the late 2010s). Regarding the study in general: Peripheral blood was sampled at the time of initial diagnosis, prior to any treatment. After blood sampling, hyperthyroidism patients were treated with methimazole at a starting dose of 30 mg daily, and ophthalmopathy patients were treated with high-dose intravenous methylprednisolone. Whether ophthalmopathy could be predicted prospectively was tested in an independent validation cohort made up of 18 to 20 hyperthyroidism patients plus 17 patients who later progressed to ophthalmopathy. According to the paper, TCR Vbeta CDR3 sequencing was carried out on more than 120 peripheral blood samples, which came from approximately 43 ophthalmopathy, approximately 72 hyperthyroidism and roughly 17 progressor patients. The 100 or so discovery patients were randomly split 7:3 into training and test sets. A discovery cohort of around 98 patients, approximately 45 with Graves' ophthalmopathy and roughly 59 with stable Graves' hyperthyroidism, was used to find distinguishing TCR V-J signatures. The study also compared thyroid tissue and blood T-cell repertoires from a handful of Graves' hyperthyroidism patients. General conclusions and limits of the study: During validation, the model predicted progression to ophthalmopathy a median of about 5.9 months ahead of onset, with just under 71% sensitivity and 72% to 80% specificity. No statistical method was used to fix the sample size in advance, and group allocation was not hidden from the investigators. Most expanded thyroid clonotypes (frequency above 0.001) were also found in blood, which suggests that blood repertoires may mirror thyroid immune responses. A 13 V-J signature model separated ophthalmopathy from stable hyperthyroidism, with nearly 90% sensitivity and 81% to 83% specificity in cross-validation and 80%/75% in testing.

The TCR beta CDR3 regions were amplified from RNA transcripts. The TCR CDR3 was subjected to a first round of RT-PCR using the HTBI primer set and the Qiagen OneStep RT-PCR kit. The libraries were constructed in a second round of multiplex PCR and then size-selected and purified. Paired-end sequencing of the libraries was performed with 100 bp reads on an Illumina HiSeq2000. As for the original processing: SOAPnuke was used to process the raw data, removing reads that contained adapters or uncalled bases, had a mean Phred below 15, or lacked an exact match to the constant primer or identifier. High-quality paired reads were merged with COPE v1.2.5, and unique nucleotide sequences were defined as clonotypes. MiTCR v1.1 was used to align the clonotypes against IMGT TRBV, TRBD and TRBJ reference segments. The analysis was restricted to V-J combinations with a frequency above 0.0001, which together covered 99.2% of the repertoires. The TCS score was defined as the ratio of F50 (clonal expansion) to E x V (chaos), calculated using BLOSUM62-based TCRdist between CDR3 peptides within each V-J. Welch's t-statistics and random forest reduced roughly 500 V-J features to around 14, which were used in a naive Bayes classifier (R e1071). TCRdb handled the public reads itself, with Q25 trimming in fastp and clone calling in MiXCR, and kept productive beta chains. Duplicate CDR3 protein sequences are folded into a single record with the most common DNA and genes. TCRdb's processing, not the authors' own work, is the source of the V and J calls. The table for this sample lists 300,000 to 400,000 distinct CDR3 sequences; over 10% of them were counted only once. About 9.1% of the sample lies in the top ten.

As encoded in the germline V gene, CDR1 is MNHNS while CDR2 is SASEGT. Including cysteine and phenylalanine, the CDR3 has 14 amino acids. Just the 42-base CDR3 DNA is kept, in frame starting at base 1. Trimming accounts for 4 bases at V and 6 bases at J, while the number of junction bases matched to no gene is 2. This sequence uses TRBV6-1 and TRBJ1-5; TRBD1 lines up with 11 middle nucleotides. The sample consisted of blood. This receptor was obtained from a woman younger than 30 with Graves' hyperthyroidism. The nucleotides read TGTGCCAGCAGTGGGACAGGGGGCAGTCAGCCCCAGCATTTT. It specifies CASSGTGGSQPQHF.